This T cell receptor beta chain was observed in a study of blood T cell repertoires in COVID-19. Study information: The United States, Italy and Spain provided the acute and convalescent COVID-19 samples. Sources were T cells, B-cell-depleted T cells, or PBMCs; the material itself was cDNA or gDNA.

Original processing notes: Estimation of nucleated cell counts was performed using reference gene primer amplification. TCRdb's table, derived via immunoSEQ multiplex PCR, lists solely in-frame clones and lacks some. That table furnishes V, J and clone size, whereas the DNA furnished D and trimming. Here the sample spans about 220,000 clones, roughly four fifths being singletons. Seattle cases were enrolled at active infection and followed longitudinally. V was cut by 5 bases and J by 7 bases, with 11 bases left in between. The CDR3 contains 12 residues. Germline-derived CDR1 and CDR2 are SEHNR and FQNEAQ (reference sequence).

The TCR originated in a woman aged 70-85 years with COVID-19, enrolled during active disease. The chain is built from TRBV7-9 and TRBJ1-2; D gene ambiguous. Sequencing used peripheral blood. CDR3 nucleotides: TGTGCCAGCAGCCATCGGGAAATTGGCTACACCTTC. Residues: CASSHREIGYTF. The full variable domain, with the rest looked up from reference TRBV7-9 and TRBJ1-2, is DTGVSQNPRHKITKRGQNVTFRCDPISEHNRLYWYRQTLGQGPEFLTYFQNEAQLEKSRLLSDRFSAERPKGSFSTLEIQRTEQGDSAMYLCASSHREIGYTFGSGTRLTVV.